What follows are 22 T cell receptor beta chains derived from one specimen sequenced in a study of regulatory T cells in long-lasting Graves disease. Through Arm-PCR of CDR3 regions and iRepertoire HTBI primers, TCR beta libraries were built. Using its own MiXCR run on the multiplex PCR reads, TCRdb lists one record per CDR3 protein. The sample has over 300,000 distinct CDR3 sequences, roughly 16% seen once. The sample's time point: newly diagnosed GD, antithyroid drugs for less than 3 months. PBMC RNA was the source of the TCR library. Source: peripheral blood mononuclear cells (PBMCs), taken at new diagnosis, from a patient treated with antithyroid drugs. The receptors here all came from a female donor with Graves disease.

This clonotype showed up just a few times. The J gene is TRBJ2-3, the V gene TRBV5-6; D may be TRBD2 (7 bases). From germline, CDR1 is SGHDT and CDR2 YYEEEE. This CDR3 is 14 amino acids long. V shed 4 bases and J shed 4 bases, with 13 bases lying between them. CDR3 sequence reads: CASSRGAGADTQYF. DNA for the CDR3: TGTGCCAGCAGCAGGGGGGCGGGAGCAGATACGCAGTATTTT. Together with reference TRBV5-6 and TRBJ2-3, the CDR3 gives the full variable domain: DAGVTQSPTHLIKTRGQQVTLRCSPKSGHDTVSWYQQALGQGPQFIFQYYEEEERQRGNFPDRFSGHQFPNYSSELNVNALLLGDSALYLCASSRGAGADTQYFGPGTRLTVL.

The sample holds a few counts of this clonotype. The chain's CDR3 is CASSPTGRGGYGYTF. The CDR3 DNA follows: TGTGCCAGCAGCCCAACAGGGCGCGGAGGCTATGGCTACACCTTC. The chain uses TRBV5-6 and TRBJ1-2, with a tentative D call TRBD1 (6 bases). V lost 4 bases and J 4 bases, leaving 17 bases between the germline ends. Germline V CDR1 and CDR2: SGHDT, YYEEEE. This CDR3 is built from 15 residues. The full variable domain, its missing parts supplied by reference TRBV5-6 and TRBJ1-2, is DAGVTQSPTHLIKTRGQQVTLRCSPKSGHDTVSWYQQALGQGPQFIFQYYEEEERQRGNFPDRFSGHQFPNYSSELNVNALLLGDSALYLCASSPTGRGGYGYTFGSGTRLTVV.

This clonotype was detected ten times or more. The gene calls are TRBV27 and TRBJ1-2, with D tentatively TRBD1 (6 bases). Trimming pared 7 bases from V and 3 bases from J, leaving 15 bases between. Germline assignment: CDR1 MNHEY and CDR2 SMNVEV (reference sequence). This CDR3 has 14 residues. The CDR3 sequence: CASKLIGGYYGYTF. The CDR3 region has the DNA TGTGCCAGCAAACTAATAGGGGGATACTATGGCTACACCTTC.

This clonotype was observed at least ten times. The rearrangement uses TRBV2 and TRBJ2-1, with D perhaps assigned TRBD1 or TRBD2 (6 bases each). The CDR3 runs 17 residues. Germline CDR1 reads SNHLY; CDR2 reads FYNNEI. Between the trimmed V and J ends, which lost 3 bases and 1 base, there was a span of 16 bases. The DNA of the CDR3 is TGTGCCAGCAGTGACCCTATGAGGGGGGCATCCTACAATGAGCAGTTCTTC. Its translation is CASSDPMRGASYNEQFF. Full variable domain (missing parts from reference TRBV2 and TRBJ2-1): EPEVTQTPSHQVTQMGQEVILRCVPISNHLYFYWYRQILGQKVEFLVSFYNNEISEKSEIFDDQFSVERPDGSNFTLKIRSTKLEDSAMYFCASSDPMRGASYNEQFFGPGTRLTVL.

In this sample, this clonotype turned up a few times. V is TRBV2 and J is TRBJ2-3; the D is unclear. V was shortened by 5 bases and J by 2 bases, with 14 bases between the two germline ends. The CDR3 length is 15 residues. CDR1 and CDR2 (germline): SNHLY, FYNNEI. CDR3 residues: CASSRTVDNTDTQYF. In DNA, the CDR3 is TGTGCCAGCAGTCGGACGGTAGATAACACAGATACGCAGTATTTT. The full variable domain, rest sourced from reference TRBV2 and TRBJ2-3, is EPEVTQTPSHQVTQMGQEVILRCVPISNHLYFYWYRQILGQKVEFLVSFYNNEISEKSEIFDDQFSVERPDGSNFTLKIRSTKLEDSAMYFCASSRTVDNTDTQYFGPGTRLTVL.

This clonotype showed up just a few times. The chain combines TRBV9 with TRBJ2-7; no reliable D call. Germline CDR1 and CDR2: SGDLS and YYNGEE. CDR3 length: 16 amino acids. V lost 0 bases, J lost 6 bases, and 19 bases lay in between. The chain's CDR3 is CASSVGDNFEVGEQYF. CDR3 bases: TGTGCCAGCAGCGTAGGGGATAACTTTGAGGTCGGCGAGCAGTACTTC.

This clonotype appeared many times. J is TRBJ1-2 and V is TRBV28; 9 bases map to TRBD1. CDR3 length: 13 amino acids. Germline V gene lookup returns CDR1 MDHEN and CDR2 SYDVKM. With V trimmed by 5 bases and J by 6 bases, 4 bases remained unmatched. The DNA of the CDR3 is TGTGCCAGCAGTCGCAGGACAGGGGATGGCTACACCTTC. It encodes CASSRRTGDGYTF.

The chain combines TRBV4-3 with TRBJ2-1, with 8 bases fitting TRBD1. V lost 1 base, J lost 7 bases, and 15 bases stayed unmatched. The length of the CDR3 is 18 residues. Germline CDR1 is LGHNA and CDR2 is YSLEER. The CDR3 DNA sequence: TGCGCCAGCAGCCAAGCGGTGACAGGGGCCCCCAGTAGGAATGAGCAGTTCTTC. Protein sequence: CASSQAVTGAPSRNEQFF.

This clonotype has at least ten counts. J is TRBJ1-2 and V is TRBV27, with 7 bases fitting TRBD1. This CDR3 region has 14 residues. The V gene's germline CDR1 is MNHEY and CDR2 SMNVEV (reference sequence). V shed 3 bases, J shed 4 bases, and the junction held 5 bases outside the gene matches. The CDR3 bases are TGTGCCAGCAGTTTTGACAGGGATGGCTATGGCTACACCTTC. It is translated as CASSFDRDGYGYTF.

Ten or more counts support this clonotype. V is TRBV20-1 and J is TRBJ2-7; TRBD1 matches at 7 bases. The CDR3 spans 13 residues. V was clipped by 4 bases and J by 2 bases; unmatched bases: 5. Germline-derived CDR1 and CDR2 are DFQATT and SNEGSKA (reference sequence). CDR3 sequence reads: CSATQDRPYEQYF. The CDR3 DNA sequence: TGCAGTGCTACGCAGGACAGGCCCTACGAGCAGTACTTC.

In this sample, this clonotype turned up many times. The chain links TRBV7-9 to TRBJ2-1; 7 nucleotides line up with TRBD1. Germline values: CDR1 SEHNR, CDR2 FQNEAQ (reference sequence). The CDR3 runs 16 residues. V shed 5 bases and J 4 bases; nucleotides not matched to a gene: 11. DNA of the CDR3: TGTGCCAGCAGCCCCCCTGCAGGGGGTGCTTACAATGAGCAGTTCTTC. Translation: CASSPPAGGAYNEQFF.

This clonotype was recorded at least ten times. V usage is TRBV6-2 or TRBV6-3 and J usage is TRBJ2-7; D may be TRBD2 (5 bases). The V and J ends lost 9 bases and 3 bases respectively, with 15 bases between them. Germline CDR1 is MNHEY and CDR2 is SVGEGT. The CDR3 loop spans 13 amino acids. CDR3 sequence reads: CASWERTNYEQYF. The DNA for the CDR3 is TGTGCCAGTTGGGAGCGCACCAACTACGAGCAGTACTTC.

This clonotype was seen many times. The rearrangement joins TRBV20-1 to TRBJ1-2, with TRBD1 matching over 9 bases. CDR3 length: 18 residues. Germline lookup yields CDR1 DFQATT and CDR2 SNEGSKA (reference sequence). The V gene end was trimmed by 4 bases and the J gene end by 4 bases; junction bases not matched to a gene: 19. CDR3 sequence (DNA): TGCAGTGCTATCGGTCCCGGACAGGGGACAGAGAATGGCTATGGCTACACCTTC. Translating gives CSAIGPGQGTENGYGYTF.

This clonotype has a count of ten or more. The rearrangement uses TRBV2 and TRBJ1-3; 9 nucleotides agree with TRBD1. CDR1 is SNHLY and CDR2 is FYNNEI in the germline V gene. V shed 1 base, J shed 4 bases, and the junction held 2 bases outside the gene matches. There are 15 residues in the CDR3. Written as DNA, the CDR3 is TGTGCCAGCAGTGAAGGGACAGGGGTCGGAAACACCATATATTTT. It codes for CASSEGTGVGNTIYF.

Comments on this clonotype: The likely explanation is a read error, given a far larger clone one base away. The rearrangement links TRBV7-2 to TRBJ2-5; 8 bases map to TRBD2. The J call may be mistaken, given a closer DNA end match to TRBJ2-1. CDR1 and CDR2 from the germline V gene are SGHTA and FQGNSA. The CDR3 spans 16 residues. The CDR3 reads CASSLTKREIIYEQFF. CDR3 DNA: TGTGCCAGCAGCCTTACCAAGCGGGAGATAATATACGAGCAGTTCTTC.

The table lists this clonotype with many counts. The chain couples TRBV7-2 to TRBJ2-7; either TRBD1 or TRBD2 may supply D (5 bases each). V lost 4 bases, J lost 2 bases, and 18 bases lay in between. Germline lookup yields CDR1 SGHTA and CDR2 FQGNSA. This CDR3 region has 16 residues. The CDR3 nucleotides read TGTGCCAGCAGCTCTCCCCCGGGACGGACCACCTACGAGCAGTACTTC. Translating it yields CASSSPPGRTTYEQYF.

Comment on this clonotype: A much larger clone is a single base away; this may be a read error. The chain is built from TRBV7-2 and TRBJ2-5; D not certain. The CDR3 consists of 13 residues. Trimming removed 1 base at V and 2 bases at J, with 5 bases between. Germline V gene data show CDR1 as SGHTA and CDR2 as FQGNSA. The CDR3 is CASSLGPQETQYF. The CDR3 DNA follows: TGTGCCAGCAGCTTAGGACCGCAAGAGACCCAGTACTTC.

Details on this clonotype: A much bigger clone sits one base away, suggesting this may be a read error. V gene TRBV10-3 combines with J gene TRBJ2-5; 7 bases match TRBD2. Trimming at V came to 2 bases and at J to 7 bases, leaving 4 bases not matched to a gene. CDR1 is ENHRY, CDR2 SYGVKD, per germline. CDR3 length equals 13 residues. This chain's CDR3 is CAISEVGGGTQYF. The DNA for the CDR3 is TGTGCCATCAGTGAGGTGGGCGGGGGGACCCAGTACTTC.

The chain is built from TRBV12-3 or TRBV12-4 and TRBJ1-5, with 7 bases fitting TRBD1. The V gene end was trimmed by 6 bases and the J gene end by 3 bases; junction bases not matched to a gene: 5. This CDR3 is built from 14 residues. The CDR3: CASSWTGLNQPQHF. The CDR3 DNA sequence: TGTGCCAGCAGCTGGACAGGTCTCAATCAGCCCCAGCATTTT.

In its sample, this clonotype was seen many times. CDR3 DNA sequence: TGCAGTGCTAGGCCCGGTTCTTGGGGAGCTTTCTTT. Translating gives CSARPGSWGAFF. V usage is TRBV20-1 and J usage is TRBJ1-1; no clear D. CDR3 length: 12 residues. The germline V gene encodes CDR1 DFQATT and CDR2 SNEGSKA (reference sequence). V lost 3 bases to trimming and J lost 10 bases, with 15 bases between them.

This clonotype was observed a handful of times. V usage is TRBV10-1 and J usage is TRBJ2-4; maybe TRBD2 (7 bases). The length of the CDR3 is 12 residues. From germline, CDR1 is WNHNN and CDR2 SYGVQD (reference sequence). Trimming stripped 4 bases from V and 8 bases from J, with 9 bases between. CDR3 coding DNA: TGCGCCAGCAGTGGAGGGGGGGACATTCAGTACTTC. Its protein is CASSGGGDIQYF.

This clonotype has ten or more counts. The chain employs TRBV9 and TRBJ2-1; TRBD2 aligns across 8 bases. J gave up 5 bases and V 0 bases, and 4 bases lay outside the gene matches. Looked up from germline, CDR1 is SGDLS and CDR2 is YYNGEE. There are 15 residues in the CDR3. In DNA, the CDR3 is TGTGCCAGCAGCGTAGACGGGGGGGTTCACAATGAGCAGTTCTTC. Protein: CASSVDGGVHNEQFF.